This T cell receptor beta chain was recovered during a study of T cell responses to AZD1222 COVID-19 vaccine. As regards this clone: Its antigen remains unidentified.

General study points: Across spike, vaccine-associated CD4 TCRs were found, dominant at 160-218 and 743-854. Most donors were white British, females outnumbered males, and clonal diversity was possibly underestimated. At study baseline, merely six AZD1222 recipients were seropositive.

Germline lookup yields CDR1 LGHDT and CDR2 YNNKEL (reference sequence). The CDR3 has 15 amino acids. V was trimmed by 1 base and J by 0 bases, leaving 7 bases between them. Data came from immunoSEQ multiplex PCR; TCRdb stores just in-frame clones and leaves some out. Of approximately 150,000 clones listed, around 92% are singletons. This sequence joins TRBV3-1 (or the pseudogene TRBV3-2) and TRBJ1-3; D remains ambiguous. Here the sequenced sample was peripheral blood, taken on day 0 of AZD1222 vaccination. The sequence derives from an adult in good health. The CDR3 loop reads CASSQGTNSGNTIYF. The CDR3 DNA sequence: TGTGCCAGCAGCCAAGGGACCAACTCTGGAAACACCATATATTTT.